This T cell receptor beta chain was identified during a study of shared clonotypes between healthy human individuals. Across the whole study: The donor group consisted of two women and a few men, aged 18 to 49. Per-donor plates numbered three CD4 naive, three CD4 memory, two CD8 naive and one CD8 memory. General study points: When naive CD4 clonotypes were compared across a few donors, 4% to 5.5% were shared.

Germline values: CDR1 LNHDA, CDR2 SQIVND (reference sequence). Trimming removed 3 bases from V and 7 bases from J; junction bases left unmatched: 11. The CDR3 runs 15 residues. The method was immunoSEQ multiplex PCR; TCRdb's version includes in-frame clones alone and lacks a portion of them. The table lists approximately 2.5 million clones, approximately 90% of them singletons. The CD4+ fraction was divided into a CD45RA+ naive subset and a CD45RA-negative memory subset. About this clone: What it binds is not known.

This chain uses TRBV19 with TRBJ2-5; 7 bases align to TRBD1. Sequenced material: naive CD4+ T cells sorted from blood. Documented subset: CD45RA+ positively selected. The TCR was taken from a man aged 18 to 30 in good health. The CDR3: CASSIITGDRGTQYF. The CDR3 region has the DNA TGTGCCAGTAGTATTATAACAGGGGATAGGGGGACCCAGTACTTC.